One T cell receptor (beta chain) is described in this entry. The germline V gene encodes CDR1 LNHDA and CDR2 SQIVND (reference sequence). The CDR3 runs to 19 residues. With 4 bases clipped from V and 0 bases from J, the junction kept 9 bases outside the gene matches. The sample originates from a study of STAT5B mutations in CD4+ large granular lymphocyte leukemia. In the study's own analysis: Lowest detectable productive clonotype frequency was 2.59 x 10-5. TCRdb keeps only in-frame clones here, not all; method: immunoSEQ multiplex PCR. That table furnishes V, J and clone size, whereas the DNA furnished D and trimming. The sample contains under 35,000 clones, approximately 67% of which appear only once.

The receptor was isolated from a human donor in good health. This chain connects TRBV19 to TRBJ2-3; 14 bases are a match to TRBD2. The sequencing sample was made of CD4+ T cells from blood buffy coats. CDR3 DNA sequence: TGTGCCAGTAGTACCGGGACTAGCGGGGGCCGAGGGAGCACAGATACGCAGTATTTT. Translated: CASSTGTSGGRGSTDTQYF.